This T cell receptor (beta chain) is drawn from a study of blood T cell repertoires in COVID-19. Across the study: Samples of COVID-19 (acute and convalescent) were obtained from the United States, Italy and Spain. T cells, B-cell-depleted T cells, or PBMCs provided the cDNA or gDNA that served as material.

The CDR3 length is 14 residues. Germline values: CDR1 LGHNT, CDR2 FRNRAP. V was clipped by 7 bases and J by 9 bases, with 21 bases between them. Only in-frame clones appear in the TCRdb table, and some are missing; sequencing was by immunoSEQ multiplex PCR. The table lists approximately 170,000 clones, approximately 86% of them singletons. This clone was observed a few times. The TCR was taken from a man between 70 and 80 years old with acute or convalescent COVID-19. Sequenced: peripheral blood. The chain is built from TRBV12-5 and TRBJ1-1; possibly TRBD1 for D (5 bases). CDR3 nucleotide sequence: TGTGCTAGTGATTCACCCGACAGACTCCTCCAAGCTTTCTTT. Protein sequence: CASDSPDRLLQAFF.